This T cell receptor beta chain is from a study of shared clonotypes between healthy human individuals. CD45RO-negative, CCR7-selected cells formed the naive CD8 fraction, which excluded terminally differentiated effector memory CD45RA+ cells. For this clone: The same CDR3 can be traced to other DNA sequences in this sample.

V lost 1 base and J 2 bases, leaving 6 bases between the germline ends. This CDR3 region has 13 residues. Germline CDR1 reads MGHRA; CDR2 reads YSYEKL. TCRdb's table, derived via immunoSEQ multiplex PCR, lists solely in-frame clones and lacks some. The table records 2 million or so clones, approximately 94% of them present only once. The chain joins TRBV4-1 to TRBJ2-7; D gene unclear. The sequence was obtained from a man aged 18-30 years in good health. Sequencing input: naive CD8+ T cells sorted from blood. CDR3 nucleotide sequence: TGCGCCAGCAGCCAAGCTTTGACCTACGAGCAGTACTTC. This sequence encodes CASSQALTYEQYF.